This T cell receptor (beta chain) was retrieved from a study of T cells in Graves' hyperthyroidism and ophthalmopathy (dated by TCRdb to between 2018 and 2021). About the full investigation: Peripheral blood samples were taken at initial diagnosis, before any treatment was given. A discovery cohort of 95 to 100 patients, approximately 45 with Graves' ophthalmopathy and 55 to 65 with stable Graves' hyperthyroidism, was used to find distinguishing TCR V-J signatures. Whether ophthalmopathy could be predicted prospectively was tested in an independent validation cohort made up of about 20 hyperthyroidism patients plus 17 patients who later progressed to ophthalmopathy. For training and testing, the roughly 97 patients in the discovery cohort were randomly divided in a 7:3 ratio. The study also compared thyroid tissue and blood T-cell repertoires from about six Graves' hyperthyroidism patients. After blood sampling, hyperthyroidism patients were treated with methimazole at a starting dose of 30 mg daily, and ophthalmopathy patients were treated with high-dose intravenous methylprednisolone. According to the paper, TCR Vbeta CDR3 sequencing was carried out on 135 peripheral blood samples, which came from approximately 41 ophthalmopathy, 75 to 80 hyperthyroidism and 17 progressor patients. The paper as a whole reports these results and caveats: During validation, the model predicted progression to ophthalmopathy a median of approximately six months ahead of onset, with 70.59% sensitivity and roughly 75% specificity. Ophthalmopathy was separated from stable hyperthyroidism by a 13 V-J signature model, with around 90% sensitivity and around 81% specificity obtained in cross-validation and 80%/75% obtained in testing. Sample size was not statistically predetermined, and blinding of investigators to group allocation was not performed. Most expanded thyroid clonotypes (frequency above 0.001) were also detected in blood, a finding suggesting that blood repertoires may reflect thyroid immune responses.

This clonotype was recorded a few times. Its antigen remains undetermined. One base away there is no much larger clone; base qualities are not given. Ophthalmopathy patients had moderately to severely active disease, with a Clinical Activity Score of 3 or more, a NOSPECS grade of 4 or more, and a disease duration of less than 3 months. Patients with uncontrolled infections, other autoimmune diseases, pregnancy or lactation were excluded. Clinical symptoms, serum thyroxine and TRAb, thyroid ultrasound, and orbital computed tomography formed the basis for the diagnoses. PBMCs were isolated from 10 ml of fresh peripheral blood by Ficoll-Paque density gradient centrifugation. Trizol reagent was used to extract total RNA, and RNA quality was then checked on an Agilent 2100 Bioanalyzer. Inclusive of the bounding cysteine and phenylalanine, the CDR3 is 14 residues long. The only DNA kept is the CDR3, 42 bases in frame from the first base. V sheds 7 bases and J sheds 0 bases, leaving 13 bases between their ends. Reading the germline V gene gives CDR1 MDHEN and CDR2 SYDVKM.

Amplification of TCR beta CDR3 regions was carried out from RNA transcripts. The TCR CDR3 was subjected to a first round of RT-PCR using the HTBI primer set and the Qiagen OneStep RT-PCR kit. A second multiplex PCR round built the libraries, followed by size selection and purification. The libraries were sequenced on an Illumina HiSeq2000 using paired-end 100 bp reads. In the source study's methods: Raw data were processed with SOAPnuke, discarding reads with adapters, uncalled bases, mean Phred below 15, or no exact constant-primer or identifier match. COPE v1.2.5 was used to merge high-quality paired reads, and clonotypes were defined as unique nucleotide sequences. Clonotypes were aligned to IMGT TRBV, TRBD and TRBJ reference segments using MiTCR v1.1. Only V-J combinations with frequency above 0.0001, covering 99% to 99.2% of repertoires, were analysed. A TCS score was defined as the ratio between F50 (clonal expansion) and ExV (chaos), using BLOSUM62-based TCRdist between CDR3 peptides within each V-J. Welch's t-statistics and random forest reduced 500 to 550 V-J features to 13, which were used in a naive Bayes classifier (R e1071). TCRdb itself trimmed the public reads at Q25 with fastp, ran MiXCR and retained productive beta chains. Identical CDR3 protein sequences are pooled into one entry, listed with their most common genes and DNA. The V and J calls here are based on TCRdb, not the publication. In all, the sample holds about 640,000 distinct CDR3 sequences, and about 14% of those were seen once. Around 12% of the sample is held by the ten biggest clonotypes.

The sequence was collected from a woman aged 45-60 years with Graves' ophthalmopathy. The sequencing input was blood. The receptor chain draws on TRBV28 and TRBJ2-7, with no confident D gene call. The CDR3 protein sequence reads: CASKWQASSYEQYF. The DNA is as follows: TGTGCCAGCAAGTGGCAGGCTTCCTCCTACGAGCAGTACTTC.